The 20 T cell receptor beta chains below come from one sample, sequenced in a study of identical twins. MiXCR was run by TCRdb on the 5' RACE reads, yielding one entry per CDR3 protein. The table lists hundreds of thousands of distinct CDR3 sequences, over 5% of them singletons, with about 2% in the top ten. The sequenced material came from naive T cells sorted from blood. The receptors were sampled from a man in his late teens or twenties in good health.

This clonotype was recorded a few times. V and J are TRBV29-1 and TRBJ2-3; 9 bases are a match to TRBD2. CDR3 size: 15 residues. J gave up 2 bases and V 2 bases, and 5 bases lay outside the gene matches. The germline CDR1 and CDR2 sequences are SQVTM and ANQGSEA. The CDR3 region is CSVELAGAPTDTQYF. DNA of the CDR3: TGCAGCGTTGAATTAGCGGGAGCCCCCACAGATACGCAGTATTTT.

This clonotype has only a few counts. With a much larger clone just one base away, this may be a read error. The rearrangement joins TRBV27 to TRBJ2-7; D is unclear. This CDR3 is 12 amino acids long. V lost 0 bases and J 3 bases, leaving 3 bases between the germline ends. CDR1 is MNHEY and CDR2 is SMNVEV in the germline V gene (reference sequence). This chain's CDR3 is CASSLSFYEQYF. In DNA form, the CDR3 reads TGTGCCAGCAGTTTATCGTTCTACGAGCAGTACTTC.

In this sample, this clonotype turned up many times. The CDR3 is CASSNLVASGTKNIQYF. The CDR3 DNA follows: TGTGCCAGCAGTAACCTTGTGGCTAGCGGGACCAAAAACATTCAGTACTTC. J is TRBJ2-4 and V is TRBV6-5; TRBD2 agrees at 9 bases. The CDR3 has 17 amino acids. Germline CDR1 reads MNHEY; CDR2 reads SVGAGI. Trimming took 5 bases from V and 2 from J; bases not matched to a gene: 10.

The V gene is TRBV6-1, the J gene TRBJ2-1; 12 nucleotides line up with TRBD2. CDR1 MNHNS and CDR2 SASEGT come from the germline V gene. The trim removed 8 bases at V and 8 bases at J, leaving 10 bases unmatched. This CDR3 comprises 15 residues. In DNA, the CDR3 is TGTGCCAGCGGTAGACTAGCGGGAGTAATCGATGAGCAGTTCTTC. Residues: CASGRLAGVIDEQFF.

This clonotype was detected ten times or more. The chain carries TRBV6-5 and TRBJ2-5; a possible D gene is TRBD2 (6 bases). Trimming cost V 7 bases and J 5 bases, with 8 bases left between them. Germline V gives CDR1 MNHEY, CDR2 SVGAGI. The CDR3 spans 11 residues. The CDR3 DNA reads TGTGCCAGCACGGGGAGGGAGACCCAGTACTTC. Protein: CASTGRETQYF.

This clonotype was picked up many times. The V call is TRBV12-3 or TRBV12-4, the J call TRBJ2-3; 10 bases are a match to TRBD2. V shed 5 bases, J shed 10 bases, and the junction held 3 bases outside the gene matches. This CDR3 is built from 12 residues. The CDR3: CASSPLAGAQYF. DNA of the CDR3: TGTGCCAGCAGTCCCCTAGCGGGAGCGCAGTATTTT.

The chain is built from TRBV7-9 and TRBJ2-6; TRBD1 might be the D (7 bases). From germline, CDR1 is SEHNR and CDR2 FQNEAQ (reference sequence). CDR3 size: 18 residues. Trimming removed 5 bases at V and 1 base at J, with 18 bases between. The DNA of the CDR3 is TGTGCCAGCAGCCGGACGACAGGGAGGTATTCTGGGGCCAACGTCCTGACTTTC. Its protein product is CASSRTTGRYSGANVLTF. The full variable domain, completed using reference TRBV7-9 and TRBJ2-6, is DTGVSQNPRHKITKRGQNVTFRCDPISEHNRLYWYRQTLGQGPEFLTYFQNEAQLEKSRLLSDRFSAERPKGSFSTLEIQRTEQGDSAMYLCASSRTTGRYSGANVLTFGAGSRLTVL.

This clonotype was counted a few times. The chain employs TRBV15 and TRBJ1-1; D not resolved. CDR1 LNHNV and CDR2 YYDKDF come from the germline V gene (reference sequence). The V end was cut by 3 bases, the J end by 1 base, with 6 bases between. The CDR3 consists of 13 residues. The CDR3 region is CATSSPGNTEAFF. The CDR3 DNA is TGTGCCACCAGCAGTCCAGGGAACACTGAAGCTTTCTTT.

In its sample, this clonotype was seen once. The chain is built from TRBV20-1 and TRBJ1-1; no clear D. The CDR3 runs to 16 residues. V was trimmed by 1 base and J by 3 bases, leaving 18 bases between them. Germline values: CDR1 DFQATT, CDR2 SNEGSKA (reference sequence). Here the CDR3 DNA reads TGCAGTGCTAGAGGCCAACCGGTCTCGAGGGACACTGAAGCTTTCTTT. This sequence encodes CSARGQPVSRDTEAFF.

The sample holds many counts of this clonotype. V and J are TRBV5-5 and TRBJ2-2; D ambiguous. CDR1 SGHKS and CDR2 YYEKEE come from the germline V gene (reference sequence). Trimming left V 2 bases short and J 5 bases short, with 10 bases between. The CDR3 is 14 residues long. CDR3: CASSFYYQTGELFF. The CDR3 nucleotides read TGTGCCAGCAGCTTTTACTACCAGACCGGGGAGCTGTTTTTT. The whole variable domain, remainder taken from reference TRBV5-5 and TRBJ2-2, is DAGVTQSPTHLIKTRGQQVTLRCSPISGHKSVSWYQQVLGQGPQFIFQYYEKEERGRGNFPDRFSARQFPNYSSELNVNALLLGDSALYLCASSFYYQTGELFFGEGSRLTVL.

V gene TRBV4-2 combines with J gene TRBJ2-5; TRBD1 or TRBD2 may be the D gene (6 bases each). The CDR3 loop spans 16 amino acids. The germline V and J ends were trimmed by 1 base and 4 bases, with 16 bases remaining between them. The V gene's germline CDR1 is LGHNA and CDR2 YNFKEQ. The CDR3 bases are TGTGCCAGCAGCCAAGTCGGGGTCGGGGGCGCAGAGACCCAGTACTTC. It specifies CASSQVGVGGAETQYF.

This clonotype was seen ten or more times. The gene calls are TRBV7-4 and TRBJ1-5; D is undetermined. Germline assignment: CDR1 SGHVT and CDR2 SQSDAQ. Trimming removed 3 bases at V and 10 bases at J, with 4 bases between. The CDR3 extends over 10 amino acids. The CDR3 region has the DNA TGTGCCAGCAGCTTTTTCCCCCAGCATTTT. This sequence encodes CASSFFPQHF.

This chain joins TRBV12-3 or TRBV12-4 and TRBJ2-3; maybe TRBD2 (6 bases). The CDR3 extends over 16 amino acids. V lost 5 bases and J lost 0, with 15 bases in between. The CDR3 protein is CASSDRDWKSTDTQYF. CDR3 in DNA: TGTGCCAGCAGTGACCGGGACTGGAAAAGCACAGATACGCAGTATTTT.

This clonotype was recorded a few times. The chain employs TRBV25-1 and TRBJ1-4, with 10 bases lining up with TRBD1. V gave up 6 bases and J gave up 3 bases; unmatched junction bases: 4. There are 15 residues in the CDR3. CDR1 and CDR2 from the germline V gene are MGHDK and SYGVNS. The CDR3 DNA reads TGTGCCAGCAGGGTCGGACAGGGGGCTAATGAAAAACTGTTTTTT. It codes for CASRVGQGANEKLFF.

This clonotype was picked up many times. V gene TRBV5-1 combines with J gene TRBJ1-1; unclear D gene. V shed 0 bases and J shed 1 base, with 13 bases lying between them. Germline assignment: CDR1 SGHRS and CDR2 YFSETQ. The CDR3 length is 16 residues. CDR3 amino acids: CASSLDFGQRNTEAFF. The CDR3 coding sequence is TGCGCCAGCAGCTTGGATTTTGGCCAGAGGAACACTGAAGCTTTCTTT.

V is TRBV7-9 and J is TRBJ2-7; 9 bases align to TRBD1. The CDR3 consists of 14 residues. The ends lost 5 bases at V and 7 bases at J; junction bases unmatched: 9. Germline V gene sequence: CDR1 SEHNR, CDR2 FQNEAQ (reference sequence). DNA for the CDR3: TGTGCCAGCAGCCTGGGACAGGGCATGAGAGAGCAGTACTTC. Protein: CASSLGQGMREQYF.

This clonotype was detected many times. The rearrangement links TRBV10-3 to TRBJ2-2; D gene uncertain. Trimming took 3 bases from V and 1 from J, leaving 9 bases between them. This CDR3 comprises 15 residues. The germline gives CDR1 ENHRY, CDR2 SYGVKD. The CDR3 sequence is CAISDWAKNTGELFF. DNA of the CDR3: TGTGCCATCAGTGACTGGGCTAAGAACACCGGGGAGCTGTTTTTT.

This clonotype came up many times. The chain links TRBV12-3 or TRBV12-4 to TRBJ2-1, with TRBD1 matching over 7 bases. This CDR3 has 15 amino acids. V dropped 4 bases and J dropped 2; count of bases not matched to a gene: 5. The CDR3 loop reads CASSSRQGPYNEQFF. The CDR3, as DNA: TGTGCCAGCAGTTCGAGACAGGGCCCCTACAATGAGCAGTTCTTC.

V gene TRBV7-7 combines with J gene TRBJ2-3; D is possibly TRBD2 (6 bases). The CDR3 sequence is 14 residues long. V was pared by 4 bases and J by 8 bases, with 16 bases between. Germline CDR1 SSHAT, CDR2 FNYEAQ (reference sequence). CDR3 nucleotides: TGTGCCAGCAGCTACGGGTTGGGGGACTCTACGCAGTATTTT. Encoded protein: CASSYGLGDSTQYF.

This clonotype was seen many times. The CDR3 coding sequence is TGCAGTGCTAGAGATCTGACAGGGGCCAATCAGCCCCAGCATTTT. It encodes CSARDLTGANQPQHF. The chain links TRBV20-1 to TRBJ1-5; 8 positions match TRBD1. V was pared by 0 bases and J by 3 bases, with 4 bases of the junction left unmatched. The CDR3 totals 15 residues. Germline values: CDR1 DFQATT, CDR2 SNEGSKA (reference sequence).